The sample holds many counts of the clone carrying this T cell receptor (beta chain). Its antigen is currently unknown. The sample comes from a study of T cells in Graves' hyperthyroidism and ophthalmopathy. General observations from the study: Most clonotypes expanded in thyroid above 0.001 were likewise present in blood. A model using 13 V-J features told ophthalmopathy apart from stable hyperthyroidism.

The diagnoses drew upon clinical symptoms, serum thyroxine and TRAb, thyroid ultrasound and orbital computed tomography. Amplification yielded TCR beta CDR3 regions, with RNA transcripts as the source. RT-PCR in the first round (using the HTBI primer set) targeted the TCR CDR3. TCRdb reanalysed the multiplex PCR reads using MiXCR and keeps one entry per CDR3 protein. In the table there are under 500,000 distinct CDR3 sequences, over 13% of which are singletons. Sequencing used blood. The TCR comes from a man aged 50 or older with Graves' ophthalmopathy.

The CDR3 is CAWNLGSYGYTF. The CDR3 DNA sequence: TGTGCCTGGAATCTGGGCAGCTATGGCTACACCTTC. The rearrangement joins TRBV30 to TRBJ1-2; D remains ambiguous. Trimming stripped 4 bases from V and 4 bases from J, with 10 bases between. The germline gives CDR1 GTSNPN, CDR2 SVGIG (reference sequence). The CDR3 has 12 residues.